This entry is about one T cell receptor beta chain. Sequencing used immunoSEQ v3. Clones were read by immunoSEQ multiplex PCR, and TCRdb kept only the in-frame ones, dropping some. The sample yields approximately 5,000 clones, 64% seen once. Time point described: pre-treatment sample, taken before nivolumab and TIL therapy. Most excised metastases sampled were pleural nodules or supraclavicular lymph nodes. Per the germline V gene, CDR1 is SGHAT and CDR2 is FQNNGV. This CDR3 is 13 amino acids long. V was clipped by 4 bases and J by 5 bases, with 11 bases between them. These data belong to a study of TIL therapy for anti-PD-1-resistant metastatic lung cancer.

The receptor was isolated from a man in his sixties or seventies with non-small cell lung cancer. The gene calls are TRBV11-2 and TRBJ1-2; D is unresolved. This specimen was tumor tissue, taken at baseline. The CDR3 here is CASSSGLKYGYTF. The CDR3, as DNA: TGTGCCAGCAGCTCGGGCCTGAAGTATGGCTACACCTTC.